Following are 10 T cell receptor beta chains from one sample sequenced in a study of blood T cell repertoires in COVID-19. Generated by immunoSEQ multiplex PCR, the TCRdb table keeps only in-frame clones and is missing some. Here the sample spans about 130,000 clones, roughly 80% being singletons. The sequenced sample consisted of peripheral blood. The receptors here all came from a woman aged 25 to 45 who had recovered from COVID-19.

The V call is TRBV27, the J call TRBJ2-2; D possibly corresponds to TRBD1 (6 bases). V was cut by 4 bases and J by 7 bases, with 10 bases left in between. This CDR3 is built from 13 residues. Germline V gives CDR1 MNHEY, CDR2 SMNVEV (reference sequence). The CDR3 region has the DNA TGTGCCAGCAGTTCCGCGACAGGCGGGGAGCTGTTTTTT. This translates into CASSSATGGELFF.

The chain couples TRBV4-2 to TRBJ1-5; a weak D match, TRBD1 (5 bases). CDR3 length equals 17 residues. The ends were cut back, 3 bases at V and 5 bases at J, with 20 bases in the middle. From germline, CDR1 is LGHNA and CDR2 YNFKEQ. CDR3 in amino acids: CASSQAIPRGGDQPQHF. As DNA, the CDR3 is TGTGCCAGCAGCCAGGCTATCCCCCGGGGGGGGGATCAGCCCCAGCATTTT.

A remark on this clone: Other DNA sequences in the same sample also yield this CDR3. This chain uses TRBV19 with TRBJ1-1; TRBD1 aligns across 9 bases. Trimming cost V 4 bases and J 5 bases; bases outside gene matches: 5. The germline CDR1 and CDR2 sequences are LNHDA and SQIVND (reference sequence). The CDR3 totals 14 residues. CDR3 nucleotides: TGTGCCAGTAGTAGGACAGGGGCGAGGACTGAAGCTTTCTTT. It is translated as CASSRTGARTEAFF.

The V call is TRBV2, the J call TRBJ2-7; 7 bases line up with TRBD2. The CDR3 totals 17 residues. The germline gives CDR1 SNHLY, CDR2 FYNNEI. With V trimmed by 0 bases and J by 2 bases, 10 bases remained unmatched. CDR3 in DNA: TGTGCCAGCAGTGAAGCGGGGGGGGTTGGCCTAACCTACGAGCAGTACTTC. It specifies CASSEAGGVGLTYEQYF.

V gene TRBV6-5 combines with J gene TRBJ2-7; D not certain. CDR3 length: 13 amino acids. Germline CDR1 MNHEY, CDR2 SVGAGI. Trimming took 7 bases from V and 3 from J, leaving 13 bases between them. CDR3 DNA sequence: TGTGCCAGCACCGAGGCCGCTTACTACGAGCAGTACTTC. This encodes CASTEAAYYEQYF.

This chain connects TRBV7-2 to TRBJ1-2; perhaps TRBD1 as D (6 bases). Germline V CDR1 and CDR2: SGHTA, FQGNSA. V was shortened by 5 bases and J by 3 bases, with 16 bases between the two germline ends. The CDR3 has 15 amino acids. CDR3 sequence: CASSPGDRTHYGYTF. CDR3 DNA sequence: TGTGCCAGCAGCCCAGGAGACAGGACCCACTATGGCTACACCTTC.

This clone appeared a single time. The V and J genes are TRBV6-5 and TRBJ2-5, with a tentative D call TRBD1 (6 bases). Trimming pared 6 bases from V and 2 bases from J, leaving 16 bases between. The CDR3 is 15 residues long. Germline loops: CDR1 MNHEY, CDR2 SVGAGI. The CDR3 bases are TGTGCCAGCAGCCCGGGACAAACACTACAAGAGACCCAGTACTTC. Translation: CASSPGQTLQETQYF.

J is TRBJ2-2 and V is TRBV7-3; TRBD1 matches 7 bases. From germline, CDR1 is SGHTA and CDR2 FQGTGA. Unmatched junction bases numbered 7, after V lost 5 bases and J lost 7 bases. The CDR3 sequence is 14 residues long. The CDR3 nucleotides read TGTGCCAGCAGCCTCGACAGGGTTGGCGGGGAGCTGTTTTTT. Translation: CASSLDRVGGELFF.

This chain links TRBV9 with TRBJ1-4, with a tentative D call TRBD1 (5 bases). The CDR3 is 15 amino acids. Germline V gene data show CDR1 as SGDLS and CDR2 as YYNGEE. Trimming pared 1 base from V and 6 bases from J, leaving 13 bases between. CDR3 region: CASSVLGRPYEKLFF. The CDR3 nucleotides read TGTGCCAGCAGCGTACTGGGGCGCCCGTATGAAAAACTGTTTTTT.

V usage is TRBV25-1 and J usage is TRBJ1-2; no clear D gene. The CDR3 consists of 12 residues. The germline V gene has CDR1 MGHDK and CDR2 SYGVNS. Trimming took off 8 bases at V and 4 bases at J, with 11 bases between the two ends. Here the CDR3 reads CASDAGGYGYTF. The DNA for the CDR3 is TGTGCCAGCGATGCAGGTGGCTATGGCTACACCTTC.